These T cell receptor beta chains were read from a single sample in a study of PD-1 blockade in classical Hodgkin lymphoma. Sequencing used immunoSEQ multiplex PCR; TCRdb keeps in-frame clones, though not all of them. The data contain tens of thousands of clones, approximately 80% of them seen just once; the ten biggest clones take up under 25%. The sample was peripheral blood mononuclear cells (PBMCs), taken at baseline. All receptors derive from a human donor with classical Hodgkin lymphoma. The CDR3 runs from the conserved cysteine through the conserved F or W. The D gene is left open where the match is weak. Clone size appears in some rows only: once, few, many, or a class for an expanded clone.

clone_size,v_call,cdr3_length,d_call,j_call,cdr3_aa,cdr3_nt
NA,TRBV28,15,NA,TRBJ2-2,CASSSQGIQSGELFF,TGTGCCAGCAGTTCTCAGGGGATCCAGTCCGGGGAGCTGTTTTTT
NA,TRBV28,14,TRBD1,TRBJ2-3,CASSTRTGTDTQYF,TGTGCCAGCAGCACCCGGACAGGGACAGATACGCAGTATTTT
NA,TRBV11-3,15,NA,TRBJ1-1,CASSLGGRLDTEAFF,TGTGCCAGCAGCTTAGGAGGAAGGTTGGACACTGAAGCTTTCTTT
NA,TRBV7-9,15,NA,TRBJ2-6,CASTLGFSGANVLTF,TGTGCCAGCACCCTAGGGTTCTCTGGGGCCAACGTCCTGACTTTC
NA,TRBV19,14,TRBD1,TRBJ2-4,CASNQQGAGNIQYF,TGTGCCAGTAATCAACAGGGGGCGGGGAACATTCAGTACTTC
NA,TRBV7-9,13,NA,TRBJ1-1,CASSPQFGGLPFF,TGTGCCAGCAGCCCCCAGTTTGGGGGGTTACCTTTCTTT
few,TRBV19,13,NA,TRBJ2-7,CASSISLAYEQYF,TGTGCCAGTAGTATCAGTCTAGCCTACGAGCAGTACTTC
few,TRBV5-6,14,NA,TRBJ1-6,CASSYPQQSSPLHF,TGTGCCAGCAGCTATCCTCAACAGAGTTCACCCCTCCACTTT
NA,TRBV11-3,16,NA,TRBJ1-4,CASSLGRQATNEKLFF,TGTGCCAGCAGCTTGGGACGGCAGGCAACTAATGAAAAACTGTTTTTT
few,TRBV27,17,TRBD1,TRBJ2-7,CASSEITGEMFSYEQYF,TGTGCCAGCAGTGAAATCACAGGGGAGATGTTCTCCTACGAGCAGTACTTC
NA,TRBV11-3,14,NA,TRBJ2-6,CASSPVDGANVLTF,TGTGCCAGCAGCCCTGTAGATGGGGCCAACGTCCTGACTTTC
NA,TRBV30,14,NA,TRBJ1-4,CAWTFGVPNEKLFF,TGTGCCTGGACTTTCGGCGTACCTAATGAAAAACTGTTTTTT
NA,TRBV6-5,15,TRBD1,TRBJ2-7,CASSYFGQGTYEQYF,TGTGCCAGCAGTTACTTCGGACAGGGCACCTACGAGCAGTACTTC
NA,TRBV7-7,13,NA,TRBJ2-1,CASSPAEGNEQFF,TGTGCTAGCAGCCCGGCCGAGGGTAATGAGCAGTTCTTC
NA,TRBV7-2,13,NA,TRBJ1-1,CASSPIFGTEAFF,TGTGCCAGCAGCCCGATCTTCGGGACTGAAGCTTTCTTT
NA,TRBV6-5,15,NA,TRBJ1-1,CASSLRGAANTEAFF,TGTGCCAGCAGTCTCCGCGGGGCGGCGAACACTGAAGCTTTCTTT
NA,TRBV7-2,12,NA,TRBJ2-5,CASSLDIETQYF,TGTGCCAGCAGCTTAGATATAGAGACCCAGTACTTC
NA,TRBV6-5,13,NA,TRBJ1-5,CASSYSSNQPQHF,TGTGCCAGCAGTTACTCAAGCAATCAGCCCCAGCATTTT
NA,TRBV6-5,12,TRBD1,TRBJ2-7,CASSDRAYEQYF,TGTGCCAGCAGTGACAGGGCCTACGAGCAGTACTTC
NA,TRBV7-9,16,TRBD1,TRBJ1-2,CASSLQGTGVYYGYTF,TGTGCCAGCAGCTTACAGGGGACAGGGGTTTACTATGGCTACACCTTC
NA,TRBV11-2,17,NA,TRBJ1-6,CASSPGLTSSYNSPLHF,TGTGCCAGCAGCCCCGGTCTGACGAGCTCCTATAATTCACCCCTCCACTTT
once,TRBV7-9,13,TRBD1,TRBJ2-7,CASSSTGSHEQYF,TGTGCCAGCAGCTCGACAGGGTCCCACGAGCAGTACTTC
few,TRBV11-1,18,NA,TRBJ2-7,CASSPGRGAPTTIYEQYF,TGTGCCAGCAGCCCCGGCAGGGGTGCCCCCACCACTATCTACGAGCAGTACTTC
once,TRBV28,15,NA,TRBJ1-5,CASSPMMGESQPQHF,TGTGCCAGCAGCCCCATGATGGGGGAAAGTCAGCCCCAGCATTTT
NA,TRBV9,14,TRBD2,TRBJ2-7,CASSVAGGKGEQYF,TGTGCCAGCAGCGTAGCGGGAGGGAAAGGCGAGCAGTACTTC
NA,TRBV11-3,13,NA,TRBJ1-6,CASRTGPPSPLHF,TGTGCCAGCCGCACTGGGCCCCCTTCACCCCTCCACTTT
NA,TRBV27,17,TRBD1,TRBJ1-3,CASSTAGTGARGNTIYF,TGTGCCAGCAGTACCGCCGGGACAGGGGCGCGCGGAAACACCATATATTTT
once,TRBV11-2,15,TRBD1,TRBJ1-5,CASSLGQGPQEPQHF,TGTGCCAGCAGCTTAGGACAGGGGCCCCAGGAGCCCCAGCATTTT
NA,TRBV4-3,16,TRBD2,TRBJ2-3,CASSQEGLAGAYTQYF,TGCGCCAGCAGCCAAGAGGGACTAGCGGGAGCCTATACGCAGTATTTT
NA,TRBV7-3,15,NA,TRBJ2-3,CASSLQAGVEDTQYF,TGTGCCAGCAGCTTACAGGCAGGGGTGGAAGATACGCAGTATTTT
NA,TRBV7-3,12,TRBD2,TRBJ2-1,CASSPSGNEQFF,TGTGCCAGCAGCCCTAGCGGCAATGAGCAGTTCTTC
NA,TRBV16,14,NA,TRBJ1-1,CASSQSSRGNGAFF,TGTGCCAGCAGCCAATCGTCCAGGGGTAATGGAGCTTTCTTT